Shown below are 16 T cell receptor beta chains from a single sample sequenced in a study of regulatory T cells in long-lasting Graves disease (dated by TCRdb to about 2021). Libraries came from multiplex PCR. Sequencing relied on an Illumina HiSeq 4000. To build TCR beta libraries, CDR3 regions were amplified by Arm-PCR using iRepertoire HTBI primers. The public reads were reanalyzed by TCRdb: fastp trimming at Q25, MiXCR alignment, in-frame beta chains only. Entries that share a CDR3 protein sequence are merged under the most common genes and DNA. Recorded for this sample are about 470,000 distinct CDR3 sequences; about 22% of them occurred a single time. In total, the top ten clones hold around 7% of the sample. The sample's time point label, decoded: persistent/refractory GD, antithyroid drugs over 5 years with positive TRAb. RNA was extracted from PBMCs in TRIzol for both TCR sequencing and RNA sequencing.

The material sequenced was peripheral blood mononuclear cells (PBMCs), taken when the disease was refractory, from a patient treated with antithyroid drugs. Source of these receptors: a female donor with Graves disease.

This clonotype appeared many times. The chain recombines TRBV6-1 with TRBJ2-5, with 8 bases aligning to TRBD1. Trimming at V came to 7 bases and at J to 2 bases, leaving 15 bases not matched to a gene. Germline loops: CDR1 MNHNS, CDR2 SASEGT. CDR3 length: 17 amino acids. CDR3 in DNA: TGTGCCAGCACCCCCGGAACCGGGACAGGAAGACAAGAGACCCAGTACTTC. This encodes CASTPGTGTGRQETQYF.

This clonotype was observed a few times. This chain connects TRBV27 to TRBJ1-1; 7 positions agree with TRBD1. Per the germline V gene, CDR1 is MNHEY and CDR2 is SMNVEV (reference sequence). J gave up 4 bases and V 5 bases, and 10 bases lay outside the gene matches. This CDR3 region has 15 residues. CDR3 DNA: TGTGCCAGCAGTCCTGACCTACAGGGGCGCACTGAAGCTTTCTTT. Its protein is CASSPDLQGRTEAFF.

Only a few counts were recorded for this clonotype. The rearrangement uses TRBV19 and TRBJ1-5; D not certain. In germline, CDR1 is LNHDA, CDR2 SQIVND (reference sequence). This CDR3 comprises 15 residues. Trimming stripped 3 bases from V and 6 bases from J, with 15 bases between. The CDR3: CASSIYGGSRQPQHF. The CDR3 DNA follows: TGTGCCAGTAGTATTTACGGCGGAAGCCGTCAGCCCCAGCATTTT.

There are many counts of this clonotype. V usage is TRBV28 and J usage is TRBJ2-7, with 8 bases that match TRBD2. Germline lookup yields CDR1 MDHEN and CDR2 SYDVKM. V trimming: 3 bases; J trimming: 7 bases; junction bases outside the gene matches: 8. There are 14 residues in the CDR3. The CDR3 DNA is TGTGCCAGCAGTTTTGGTAGCGGGGTTTGGGAGCAGTACTTC. This sequence encodes CASSFGSGVWEQYF.

The V and J genes are TRBV19 and TRBJ1-3; no definite D call. The V end lost 6 bases, the J end lost 0 bases, and 12 bases lay between the germline ends. The CDR3 is 15 residues long. Germline CDR1 reads LNHDA; CDR2 reads SQIVND (reference sequence). CDR3 DNA: TGTGCCAGTAGCCCCCTGACATCCTCTGGAAACACCATATATTTT. It yields the protein CASSPLTSSGNTIYF.

This clonotype was picked up one time. This chain joins TRBV7-8 and TRBJ2-5; no firm D call. CDR1 and CDR2 from the germline V gene are SGHVS and FQNEAQ. V was cut by 1 base and J by 5 bases, with 23 bases left in between. The CDR3 is made up of 18 amino acids. This chain's CDR3 is CASSLGLSSISYWETQYF. The CDR3 DNA reads as TGTGCCAGCAGCTTAGGACTTTCTTCGATTTCTTATTGGGAGACCCAGTACTTC.

This clonotype was recorded many times. The chain has TRBV7-9 and TRBJ2-5, with 7 positions matching TRBD1. CDR1 is SEHNR and CDR2 is FQNEAQ in the germline V gene (reference sequence). The CDR3 is made up of 15 amino acids. Unmatched junction bases numbered 11, after V lost 5 bases and J lost 5 bases. The CDR3 DNA follows: TGTGCCAGCAGCCCCGGACAGGCGAGCTCGGAGACCCAGTACTTC. Its translation is CASSPGQASSETQYF.

This clonotype was counted many times. The gene calls are TRBV29-1 and TRBJ2-5; no clear D gene. The V gene's germline CDR1 is SQVTM and CDR2 ANQGSEA. Trimming took off 3 bases at V and 5 bases at J, with 13 bases between the two ends. CDR3 size: 13 residues. The CDR3 nucleotides are TGCAGCGTTGATTGGCTAGACCGCGAGACCCAGTACTTC. As protein: CSVDWLDRETQYF.

The chain couples TRBV6-1 to TRBJ1-5, with 9 bases matching TRBD1. With 8 bases clipped from V and 9 bases from J, the junction kept 11 bases outside the gene matches. CDR3 length: 14 residues. Looked up from germline, CDR1 is MNHNS and CDR2 is SASEGT. The CDR3 DNA reads as TGTGCCAGCGGAGGGACAGGGAAGGCGCGGCCCCAGCATTTT. This codes for CASGGTGKARPQHF.

This clonotype was detected only a few times. The chain links TRBV11-3 to TRBJ2-2; D call uncertain. Germline CDR1 and CDR2: SGHNT and YENEEA. CDR3 size: 15 residues. V was cut by 4 bases and J by 0 bases, with 9 bases left in between. CDR3 bases: TGTGCCAGCAGCTCGCAGGACCCGAACACCGGGGAGCTGTTTTTT. Translated: CASSSQDPNTGELFF.

This clonotype came up many times. The chain uses TRBV15 and TRBJ2-7, with no clear D. Trimming pared 1 base from V and 3 bases from J, leaving 7 bases between. CDR1 LNHNV and CDR2 YYDKDF come from the germline V gene (reference sequence). The CDR3 is 13 residues long. DNA for the CDR3: TGTGCCACCAGCAGAGCGGCCAACTACGAGCAGTACTTC. This gives the protein CATSRAANYEQYF.

This clonotype was detected many times. The chain employs TRBV6-1 and TRBJ1-4; D ambiguous. Germline CDR1 MNHNS, CDR2 SASEGT. CDR3 length equals 18 residues. V was cut by 5 bases and J by 0 bases, with 19 bases left in between. The CDR3 protein is CASSQQRQRLATNEKLFF. CDR3 sequence (DNA): TGTGCCAGCAGTCAACAGCGTCAACGTCTAGCAACTAATGAAAAACTGTTTTTT.

The gene calls are TRBV30 and TRBJ1-1, with TRBD1 as a possible D gene (5 bases). The V gene's germline CDR1 is GTSNPN and CDR2 SVGIG (reference sequence). This CDR3 contains 13 residues. V shed 5 bases and J shed 1 base, with 11 bases lying between them. The CDR3 DNA reads as TGTGCCTGGGTGGGACCCGAGAACACTGAAGCTTTCTTT. It specifies CAWVGPENTEAFF.

This clonotype was seen at least ten times. This chain uses TRBV12-3 or TRBV12-4 with TRBJ1-1; 11 positions match TRBD1. The CDR3 length is 15 residues. Germline trimming cut 3 bases from V and 5 bases from J; bases unmatched to any gene: 5. The CDR3 protein is CASSFWGQGETEAFF. The CDR3 DNA is TGTGCCAGCAGTTTTTGGGGACAGGGGGAAACTGAAGCTTTCTTT.

The genes are TRBV7-2 and TRBJ2-1, with 9 bases matching TRBD1. Per the germline V gene, CDR1 is SGHTA and CDR2 is FQGNSA. This CDR3 is built from 14 residues. Trimming took 6 bases from V and 6 from J; bases not matched to a gene: 6. CDR3 nucleotide sequence: TGTGCCAGCAGTCGGGACAGGGTGGGCAATGAGCAGTTCTTC. This translates into CASSRDRVGNEQFF.

This sequence joins TRBV20-1 and TRBJ2-1; 7 bases are a match to TRBD2. V shed 3 bases and J 5 bases; nucleotides not matched to a gene: 7. The CDR3 is 14 residues long. Germline CDR1 DFQATT, CDR2 SNEGSKA (reference sequence). DNA of the CDR3: TGCAGTGCTAGCTTTGCGGGAGCAGACAATGAGCAGTTCTTC. Translation: CSASFAGADNEQFF.